This T cell receptor beta chain was obtained from a study of T cells in Graves' hyperthyroidism and ophthalmopathy. About the research overall: Peripheral blood draws took place at initial diagnosis, ahead of any treatment.

Study-wide results and limits: Most expanded thyroid clonotypes above 0.001 also appeared in blood.

Per the germline V gene, CDR1 is DFQATT and CDR2 is SNEGSKA (reference sequence). This CDR3 spans 13 amino acids. The V gene end was trimmed by 6 bases and the J gene end by 2 bases; junction bases not matched to a gene: 6. This clonotype was found many times. Its specificity is not known. From RNA transcripts, TCR beta CDR3 regions were amplified. HTBI primers were the set used in a first-round RT-PCR of the TCR CDR3. TCRdb analysed the multiplex PCR reads with MiXCR anew, one entry per CDR3 protein. This table has about 690,000 distinct CDR3 sequences, around a sixth appearing once. Not enrolled were patients with uncontrolled infection, other autoimmune disease, pregnancy or lactation. The PBMCs were sourced from fresh peripheral blood (around 10 ml).

The chain couples TRBV20-1 to TRBJ1-1, with 7 bases that match TRBD1. The sample taken for sequencing was blood. The receptor's source is a man aged 50 or older with Graves' hyperthyroidism. The CDR3 protein is CSAKGTENTEAFF. The CDR3 DNA reads as TGCAGTGCCAAGGGGACAGAAAACACTGAAGCTTTCTTT.